Listed below are T cell receptor beta chains from one sample, sequenced in a study of blood T cell repertoires in COVID-19. Repertoires were generated with immunoSEQ multiplex PCR, while TCRdb's copy carries only in-frame clones and drops some. The sample includes over 200,000 clones, 65% to 85% seen only once; the top ten take roughly 8.8%. Material for sequencing was peripheral blood. The receptors stem from a woman in her fifties or sixties with acute or convalescent COVID-19. The CDR3 runs from the conserved cysteine through the conserved F or W. The order of the fields is J gene, V gene, clone size, D gene, CDR3 DNA, CDR3 protein. D genes are given only for firm matches. A clone size is listed for some rows: how often the clone was seen (once, few, many), or a class if it is expanded.

>TRBJ2-2|TRBV24-1|NA|TRBD1
TGTGCCACCAGTGATAGACAGGGGGCGTGGACCGGGGAGCTGTTTTTT
CATSDRQGAWTGELFF
>TRBJ2-7|TRBV2|NA|TRBD1
TGTGCCAGCAGAGCGGACAGGGTTGTTTCTTACGAGCAGTACTTC
CASRADRVVSYEQYF
>TRBJ2-7|TRBV5-4|NA|TRBD2
TGTGCCAGCAGCTTACCGGCTAGCGGGACCTACGAGCAGTACTTC
CASSLPASGTYEQYF
>TRBJ2-5|TRBV6-5|once|TRBD2
TGTGCCAGCACCTTGGGACTAGCGGGAGTGGAGACCCAGTACTTC
CASTLGLAGVETQYF
>TRBJ2-1|TRBV5-4|NA|TRBD1
TGTGCCAGCAGCTTGGGGGTAAGGACAGGGGACAATGAGCAGTTCTTC
CASSLGVRTGDNEQFF
>TRBJ2-7|TRBV27|NA|NA
TGTGCCAGCAGTTCGTACAGGGGACTTGGCGAGCAGTACTTC
CASSSYRGLGEQYF
>TRBJ1-5|TRBV6-6|NA|NA
TGTGCCAGCAGTCCCTGGGCCGGAACCGCCTATAGCAATCAGCCCCAGCATTTT
CASSPWAGTAYSNQPQHF
>TRBJ2-7|TRBV6-5|few|TRBD1
TGTGCCAGCAGCCGACAGGGAAGGGAGCAGTACTTC
CASSRQGREQYF
>TRBJ1-3|TRBV19|NA|TRBD1
TGTGCCAGTAGTTCGACAGGGAGCTCTGGAAACACCATATATTTT
CASSSTGSSGNTIYF
>TRBJ2-7|TRBV2|NA|TRBD1
TGTGCCAGCAGTGAGGGACAGGGGACCTACGAGCAGTACTTC
CASSEGQGTYEQYF
>TRBJ1-2|TRBV6-5|NA|TRBD1
TGTGCCAGCAGCTCGCAGGGGACAGGGGTAGATGGCTACACCTTC
CASSSQGTGVDGYTF
>TRBJ1-3|TRBV5-1|NA|TRBD1
TGCGCCAGCAGCTTGGTACAGGGGTATGGAAACACCATATATTTT
CASSLVQGYGNTIYF
>TRBJ2-2|TRBV3-1/TRBV3-2|NA|NA
TGTGCCAGCAGCCAAGTATTCGGGGAGCTGTTTTTT
CASSQVFGELFF
>TRBJ2-1|TRBV6-5|NA|NA
TGTGCCAGCAGGACAGGACCGTCCTACAATGAGCAGTTCTTC
CASRTGPSYNEQFF
>TRBJ2-1|TRBV29-1|NA|NA
TGCAGCGTTCGTAGGAGAGATCTTTCCTACAATGAGCAGTTCTTC
CSVRRRDLSYNEQFF
>TRBJ1-6|TRBV7-3|once|NA
TGTGCCAGCAGCTTAATCCCGGGAGGTAGTTCACCCCTCCACTTT
CASSLIPGGSSPLHF
>TRBJ2-2|TRBV2|NA|NA
TGTGCCAGCAGCGGGAGAGGATTCAGCACCGGGGAGCTGTTTTTT
CASSGRGFSTGELFF
>TRBJ2-1|TRBV5-6|NA|NA
TGTGCCAGCACCTCACAGGGATGGTCCTACAATGAGCAGTTCTTC
CASTSQGWSYNEQFF
>TRBJ2-7|TRBV29-1|NA|TRBD2
TGCAGCGTTGGGACTAGCGGGAGGGCTTCCGACTACGAGCAGTACTTC
CSVGTSGRASDYEQYF
>TRBJ2-1|TRBV30|NA|TRBD2
TGTGCCTGGAGTTACGGACTAGCGGGAGGAAATGAGCAGTTCTTC
CAWSYGLAGGNEQFF
>TRBJ2-1|TRBV11-3|NA|NA
TGTGCCAGCAGCTTAGATCTAGGGGATGAGCAGTTCTTC
CASSLDLGDEQFF
>TRBJ2-7|TRBV7-2|NA|NA
TGTGCCAGCAGCTTAGAACAGGGTTGGTACGAGCAGTACTTC
CASSLEQGWYEQYF
>TRBJ1-5|TRBV7-2|NA|NA
TGTGCCAGCAGCTTAGTGAGCGATCAGCCCCAGCATTTT
CASSLVSDQPQHF
>TRBJ2-3|TRBV10-2|NA|TRBD2
TGCGCCAGCAGTGGGGGAGGGGTGGCGGGAGGGACAGATACGCAGTATTTT
CASSGGGVAGGTDTQYF
>TRBJ1-2|TRBV5-4|NA|TRBD1
TGTGCCGGCCGGGGACAGGGACCTAACTATGGCTACACCTTC
CAGRGQGPNYGYTF
>TRBJ2-3|TRBV24-1|once|NA
TGTGCCACCAGTGATTTGTCCGGAGATAGCACAGATACGCAGTATTTT
CATSDLSGDSTDTQYF
>TRBJ2-5|TRBV9|few|NA
TGTGCCAGCAGCGTAGGGGGTCACAGGGATGTTTTGGAGACCCAGTACTTC
CASSVGGHRDVLETQYF
>TRBJ2-5|TRBV27|NA|NA
TGTGCCAGCAGCCCCGGGGATAGGGCGACCCAGTACTTC
CASSPGDRATQYF
>TRBJ2-1|TRBV5-6|NA|TRBD2
TGTGCCAGCAGCCCCCTAGCGGGACCCTACAATGAGCAGTTCTTC
CASSPLAGPYNEQFF
>TRBJ1-1|TRBV5-6|NA|NA
TGTGCCAGCAGCTTTAAGGGGGTACGGACTGAAGCTTTCTTT
CASSFKGVRTEAFF
>TRBJ2-1|TRBV5-1|NA|TRBD2
TGCGCCAGCAGCTGGGGACTAGCGGGAGTGATCGGTGAGCAGTTCTTC
CASSWGLAGVIGEQFF
>TRBJ2-2|TRBV19|once|NA
TGTGCCAGTAGTTGGACAGAGTCAGGCACCGGGGAGCTGTTTTTT
CASSWTESGTGELFF
>TRBJ2-2|TRBV25-1|NA|TRBD2
TGTGCCAGCAGTACCGGGAGGGCCTATCGGGGCACCGGGGAGCTGTTTTTT
CASSTGRAYRGTGELFF
>TRBJ1-1|TRBV5-1|NA|TRBD1
TGCGCCAGCAGCAGGACAGGGATAGTCAACACTGAAGCTTTCTTT
CASSRTGIVNTEAFF
>TRBJ2-3|TRBV10-2|NA|NA
TGCGCCAGCAGGGCTAGCCGAGGCACAGATACGCAGTATTTT
CASRASRGTDTQYF
>TRBJ1-4|TRBV7-2|few|NA
TGTGCCAGCAGCTTATACGGGAATAATGAAAAACTGTTTTTT
CASSLYGNNEKLFF
>TRBJ1-2|TRBV27|NA|TRBD1
TGTGCCAGCAGACGGGACAGGGATCTAGGGGATGGCTACACCTTC
CASRRDRDLGDGYTF
>TRBJ1-6|TRBV5-5|NA|NA
TGTGCCAGCAGCTTTGGGGCCGGACAGAATTCACCCCTCCACTTT
CASSFGAGQNSPLHF
>TRBJ1-2|TRBV24-1|NA|NA
TGTGCCACCAGTGAAAGTCAGAACTATGGCTACACCTTC
CATSESQNYGYTF
>TRBJ1-1|TRBV19|NA|NA
TGTGCCAGTAGTATAGGTGGGAGTCGGACGGAAGCTTTCTTT
CASSIGGSRTEAFF
>TRBJ1-1|TRBV5-5|NA|NA
TGTGCCAGCAGCTTGACAGGAGAAGCTTTCTTT
CASSLTGEAFF
>TRBJ1-1|TRBV18|NA|TRBD1
TGTGCCAGCACCGGACAGGGGGCCCCAGGGACTGAAGCTTTCTTT
CASTGQGAPGTEAFF
>TRBJ2-1|TRBV24-1|NA|TRBD1
TGTGCCACCAGTGATTTTCGGGACAGGGGTTACAATGAGCAGTTCTTC
CATSDFRDRGYNEQFF
>TRBJ1-2|TRBV20-1|NA|TRBD1
TGCAGTGCTAGTACCGGGACAGAAAATGGCTACACCTTC
CSASTGTENGYTF
>TRBJ2-7|TRBV5-6|NA|NA
TGTGCCAGCAGCCTTGTTAGTCCAGCGTACGAGCAGTACTTC
CASSLVSPAYEQYF
>TRBJ2-1|TRBV28|NA|TRBD1
TGTGCCAGCAGTTCCCCGTACAGGGGGCAAAATGAGCAGTTCTTC
CASSSPYRGQNEQFF
>TRBJ2-7|TRBV11-2|NA|NA
TGTGCCAGCAGCTTAGAATTTGAGAACGGGCAGTACTTC
CASSLEFENGQYF
>TRBJ1-5|TRBV6-5|NA|NA
TGTGCCAGCAGTTCCCCGGGGGGCGCGGAAGATCAGCCCCAGCATTTT
CASSSPGGAEDQPQHF
>TRBJ1-5|TRBV24-1|few|NA
TGTGCCACCAGTGAACCAGGGAATCAGCCCCAGCATTTT
CATSEPGNQPQHF